The source of this T cell receptor beta chain is a study of T cell responses to AZD1222 COVID-19 vaccine. Regarding the study as a whole: Nearly half of spike-specific TCRs reportedly target unmutated variant regions. Spike-specific TCR breadth rose after two AZD1222 doses, and depth rose as well. The donor cohort was predominantly white British with a female majority, and clonal diversity may have been underestimated. Only a handful of AZD1222 recipients, several in all, had baseline seropositivity.

Sequencing used immunoSEQ multiplex PCR; TCRdb keeps in-frame clones, though not all of them. The data hold approximately 140,000 clones, with more than 85% observed a single time. About this clone: The antigen remains undetermined.

CDR3 size: 16 residues. Per the germline V gene, CDR1 is GTSNPN and CDR2 is SVGIG (reference sequence). Trimming took off 3 bases at V and 0 bases at J, with 15 bases between the two ends. The source is an adult who received the AZD1222 COVID-19 vaccine. The sample in question was peripheral blood, obtained 28 days after the second AZD1222 dose. This chain uses TRBV30 with TRBJ1-5; perhaps TRBD1 as D (5 bases). CDR3 sequence reads: CAWSVQESYSNQPQHF. The CDR3 nucleotides are TGTGCCTGGAGCGTACAGGAGTCCTATAGCAATCAGCCCCAGCATTTT.